This TCR beta chain derives from a study of blood T cell repertoires in COVID-19 (dated by TCRdb to 2018 to 2021). At the level of the whole study: Samples covering the acute and convalescent phases of COVID-19 were provided by collaborators in the United States, Italy and Spain. The dataset comprised deeply sampled blood TCRbeta repertoires from subjects exposed to, actively infected with, or recovered from COVID-19. HLA class I and class II types, where available, came from metadata supplied by the sample provider rather than from assay-based typing. Samples were obtained from the ongoing ImmuneRACE study (first 160 participants) and from some 1,200 subjects provided by 6 global collaborators. The prospective study material was composed of cDNA or gDNA derived from T cells, B-cell-depleted T cells, or PBMCs. A de-identified subject ID, COVID-19 status, age in years and sex were almost always included in the sample metadata. The repertoires were made available in a free public database intended to serve as a resource for research on the immune response to SARS-CoV-2.

Overall study results and their limits: Clinical and demographic metadata were provided uncurated, with the amount varying by source and participant.

Each collaborating institution followed its own protocols to collect whole blood in K2EDTA tubes. Collaborator samples were shipped for TCRbeta analysis as frozen whole blood, isolated PBMCs, or DNA extracted from either sample type. The CDR3 holds 16 amino acids from the cysteine to the phenylalanine. Only the CDR3 portion is preserved as DNA: 48 bases, with reading frame beginning at the first base. V is pruned by 0 bases and J by 8 bases, leaving 12 bases of the junction without a gene match. CDR1 and CDR2 are read off the germline V gene as MGHRA and YSYEKL. A remark on this clone: No antigen is known for it. Base quality data are lacking; no much larger clone is found one base away.

TCRbeta CDR3 regions were amplified from genomic DNA by means of the immunoSEQ Assay, a bias-controlled multiplex PCR. On the authors' methods: The number of nucleated cells in each sample was estimated by amplification of reference gene primers within the assay. Sequence reads were collapsed and filtered to measure the absolute abundance of every unique TCRbeta CDR3 rearrangement. Productive Simpson clonality was computed per sample as the square root of Simpson's diversity index over productive rearrangements. TCRdb's version of the immuneACCESS table is confined to in-frame rearrangements and falls short of the full clone set. An unresolved V gene accounts for under half of the shortfall where checked; the remainder is of unknown origin. The DNA gave D and trimming, while V, J and clone size come from that table. The sample yields around 290,000 clones; 85% to 90% were counted once. The top ten clones comprise approximately 4.2% of the sample.

The material sequenced was peripheral blood. The receptor comes from a man aged 35-49 years with acute or convalescent COVID-19. This chain is built from TRBV4-1 and TRBJ1-2; the junction holds 7 bases that match TRBD1. CDR3 sequence: CASSQDRGGHLFGYTF. The sequenced DNA: TGCGCCAGCAGCCAAGACAGAGGGGGCCATCTATTCGGCTACACCTTC.